This T cell receptor (beta chain) is drawn from a study of blood T cell repertoires in COVID-19. This CDR3 spans 13 amino acids. CDR1 and CDR2 from the germline V gene are MNHEY and SVGAGI. Trimming took off 0 bases at V and 8 bases at J, with 10 bases between the two ends. Measured with immunoSEQ multiplex PCR; TCRdb has only the in-frame clones, and not every one. Seen here are 350,000 to 450,000 clones, roughly 90% observed once, and the top ten hold over 1%. This clone was seen a single time. This chain uses TRBV6-5 with TRBJ1-2; tentatively, D is TRBD1 (5 bases). The sample taken for sequencing was peripheral blood. The TCR sequence derives from a man in his forties or fifties with acute or convalescent COVID-19. The CDR3 nucleotides read TGTGCCAGCAGTTACTCGGGAAGGGGAGGCTACACCTTC. Translation: CASSYSGRGGYTF.